This TCR beta chain was obtained from a study of shared clonotypes between healthy human individuals. Under the authors' procedure: Filtering differed because ImmunoSEQ produced junction-only sequences that carried no quality scores. Sequencing was performed with immunoSEQ multiplex PCR; in TCRdb, only in-frame clones are kept and a portion is missing. That table furnishes V, J and clone size, whereas the DNA furnished D and trimming. The data contain 550,000 to 700,000 clones, 73% of them seen just once; the ten biggest clones take up around 1.8%. The V end lost 4 bases, the J end lost 7 bases, and 15 bases lay between the germline ends. The germline CDR1 and CDR2 sequences are SGHRS and YFSETQ. This CDR3 has 14 residues.

Sequencing used memory CD4+ T cells sorted from blood. The subset is: CD45RA-negative fraction. This sequence was found in a young woman in good health. This sequence joins TRBV5-1 and TRBJ1-5; TRBD1 is a possible D gene (5 bases). DNA for the CDR3: TGCGCCAGCAGCCATGGGGGAGAAGGGCAGCCCCAGCATTTT. Protein sequence: CASSHGGEGQPQHF.